This TCR beta chain was profiled in a study of siplizumab effects on memory and regulatory T cells. Naive, memory, effector memory and TEMRA subsets that were unstimulated underwent sequencing in a few donor pairs. Generated by immunoSEQ multiplex PCR, the TCRdb table keeps only in-frame clones and is missing some. This sample has 55,000 to 80,000 clones, with less than 80% found just once. This clone appeared a few times. Its antigen is unidentified. Study results and caveats: Naive T cells seemed more diverse than memory cells and seemed major alloresponse contributors. Mappable alloreactive CD4+ clones were on average around 66% Treg-derived with siplizumab, around 25% in controls.

V dropped 7 bases and J dropped 2; count of bases not matched to a gene: 11. Germline CDR1 and CDR2: MDHEN and SYDVKM. This CDR3 is 16 amino acids long. V is TRBV28 and J is TRBJ2-3; 8 bases align to TRBD2. The TCR originated in a human donor in good health. Sequencing used memory CD4+ T cells sorted from blood. The DNA of the CDR3 is TGTGCCAGCACCGAAAGCGGGGGCCTTTACACAGATACGCAGTATTTT. Translation: CASTESGGLYTDTQYF.